A single sample gave rise to the 16 T cell receptor beta chains below, sequenced in a study of blood T cell repertoires in COVID-19. This table comes from immunoSEQ multiplex PCR, and its TCRdb copy is limited to in-frame clones, with some not included. This table holds some 73,000 clones, more than 75% found once. Sequences were obtained from peripheral blood. The receptors were sampled from an older woman with acute or convalescent COVID-19.

The rearrangement uses TRBV18 and TRBJ2-7; D might be TRBD2 (5 bases). Trimming stripped 2 bases from V and 6 bases from J, with 11 bases between. Germline V gene sequence: CDR1 KGHSH, CDR2 LQKENI. CDR3 length: 13 residues. The CDR3 reads CASSPNRGSEQYF. The CDR3 bases are TGTGCCAGCTCACCAAATCGAGGGTCCGAGCAGTACTTC.

This clone was counted between two and nine times. The rearrangement links TRBV6-1 to TRBJ2-1; D possibly corresponds to TRBD1 (5 bases). V lost 3 bases, J lost 10 bases, and 19 bases lay in between. CDR3 length: 15 residues. Germline V lookup: CDR1 MNHNS, CDR2 SASEGT. In nucleotides, the CDR3 is TGTGCCAGCAGTGAGGGGCAGGTCCGGAGCTCGGAGCAGTTCTTC. Protein product: CASSEGQVRSSEQFF.

This clone has more than one count but fewer than ten. The chain uses TRBV3-1 (or the pseudogene TRBV3-2) and TRBJ1-2; 10 nucleotides align to TRBD1. Germline V gene sequence: CDR1 LGHDT, CDR2 YNNKEL (reference sequence). CDR3 length: 14 amino acids. V dropped 3 bases and J dropped 7; count of bases not matched to a gene: 5. The CDR3 protein is CASSQDRGTGGYTF. The CDR3 DNA follows: TGTGCCAGCAGCCAGGACAGGGGGACTGGTGGCTACACCTTC.

The gene calls are TRBV25-1 and TRBJ1-4; the match to TRBD1 covers 11 bases. This CDR3 contains 15 residues. Germline V gene data show CDR1 as MGHDK and CDR2 as SYGVNS. Trimming took 4 bases from V and 5 from J; bases not matched to a gene: 3. This CDR3 reads CASSAWDRGNEKLFF. The CDR3, as DNA: TGTGCCAGCAGTGCCTGGGACAGGGGGAATGAAAAACTGTTTTTT.

This clone was recorded once. V and J are TRBV5-1 and TRBJ2-4; TRBD1 agrees at 9 bases. Germline V gene lookup returns CDR1 SGHRS and CDR2 YFSETQ. The CDR3 consists of 14 residues. V gave up 3 bases and J gave up 8 bases; unmatched junction bases: 6. This CDR3 reads CASSSGTGLDIQYF. The CDR3 DNA sequence: TGCGCCAGCAGCTCCGGGACAGGGCTGGACATTCAGTACTTC. The variable domain in full, with the rest retrieved from reference TRBV5-1 and TRBJ2-4, is KAGVTQTPRYLIKTRGQQVTLSCSPISGHRSVSWYQQTPGQGLQFLFEYFSETQRNKGNFPGRFSGRQFSNSRSEMNVSTLELGDSALYLCASSSGTGLDIQYFGAGTRLSVL.

Within the sample, this clone is medium-sized. The chain uses TRBV10-1 and TRBJ1-3, with D unclear. CDR3 size: 12 residues. From germline, CDR1 is WNHNN and CDR2 SYGVQD (reference sequence). V lost 3 bases, J lost 3 bases, and 3 bases lay in between. In DNA form, the CDR3 reads TGCGCCAGCAGTGACCATGGAAACACCATATATTTT. It translates to CASSDHGNTIYF.

This chain joins TRBV3-1 (or the pseudogene TRBV3-2) and TRBJ2-2; 7 bases match TRBD2. V lost 0 bases, J lost 12 bases, and 10 bases stayed unmatched. The CDR3 spans 15 residues. From germline, CDR1 is LGHDT and CDR2 YNNKEL (reference sequence). The CDR3 DNA is TGTGCCAGCAGCCAAGATCTGGGCAGGGAGGGAAAGCTGTTTTTT. This gives the protein CASSQDLGREGKLFF.

This clone appeared a single time. The chain uses TRBV7-2 and TRBJ1-1; 9 bases are a match to TRBD1. Germline loops: CDR1 SGHTA, CDR2 FQGNSA. With 5 bases clipped from V and 1 base from J, the junction kept 5 bases outside the gene matches. The CDR3 totals 15 residues. The CDR3: CASSLWTGENTEAFF. In nucleotides, the CDR3 is TGTGCCAGCAGCCTCTGGACAGGGGAGAACACTGAAGCTTTCTTT.

This rearrangement joins TRBV29-1 to TRBJ1-1; 12 bases map to TRBD1. The CDR3 is 13 amino acids. V lost 6 bases and J lost 8; bases outside the gene matches: 7. Germline CDR1 SQVTM, CDR2 ANQGSEA. This CDR3 is CSVGDRGRREAFF. CDR3 DNA sequence: TGCAGCGTGGGGGACAGGGGGCGGCGGGAAGCTTTCTTT.

The chain is built from TRBV7-9 and TRBJ2-7; maybe TRBD1 (5 bases). Looked up from germline, CDR1 is SEHNR and CDR2 is FQNEAQ (reference sequence). V gave up 5 bases and J gave up 4 bases, with 9 bases separating them. The CDR3 contains 12 residues. DNA for the CDR3: TGTGCCAGCAGCCGACAGTCTTACGAGCAGTACTTC. It is translated as CASSRQSYEQYF.

The chain combines TRBV10-3 with TRBJ2-6; D remains unclear. V was shortened by 10 bases and J by 2 bases, with 9 bases between the two germline ends. Germline V CDR1 and CDR2: ENHRY, SYGVKD. This CDR3 comprises 13 residues. CDR3 DNA: TGTGCCAGCCAGGCCACTGGGGCCAACGTCCTGACTTTC. Translating gives CASQATGANVLTF.

This clone was counted a few times. This chain uses TRBV7-9 with TRBJ2-2; D unresolved. The CDR3 covers 13 residues. Germline V gene lookup returns CDR1 SEHNR and CDR2 FQNEAQ (reference sequence). V lost 1 base to trimming and J lost 5 bases, with 5 bases between them. The CDR3 here is CASSLDQTGELFF. The DNA of the CDR3 is TGTGCCAGCAGCTTAGACCAGACCGGGGAGCTGTTTTTT.

The CDR3 reads CASSLSVKGKGNTEAFF. The CDR3 DNA sequence: TGCGCCAGCAGCCTAAGTGTAAAGGGGAAGGGGAACACTGAAGCTTTCTTT. J is TRBJ1-1 and V is TRBV4-1, with D perhaps matching TRBD1 (5 bases). The CDR3 spans 17 residues. CDR1 and CDR2 from the germline V gene are MGHRA and YSYEKL. Trimming removed 4 bases from V and 1 base from J, with 19 bases in between.

This chain uses TRBV28 with TRBJ2-1, with 10 positions matching TRBD1. Per the germline V gene, CDR1 is MDHEN and CDR2 is SYDVKM. The trim removed 7 bases at V and 7 bases at J, leaving 10 bases unmatched. CDR3 size: 15 residues. The CDR3 reads CASTSGQGGRNEQFF. The CDR3 coding sequence is TGTGCCAGCACCTCCGGACAGGGGGGGAGGAATGAGCAGTTCTTC.

V gene TRBV5-1 combines with J gene TRBJ2-7; D perhaps matches TRBD1 (6 bases). Looked up from germline, CDR1 is SGHRS and CDR2 is YFSETQ. This CDR3 comprises 15 residues. Trimming removed 4 bases at V and 0 bases at J, with 14 bases between. CDR3 sequence reads: CASSKGQGDSYEQYF. CDR3 bases: TGCGCCAGCAGCAAGGGACAAGGAGACTCCTACGAGCAGTACTTC. The whole variable domain, remainder taken from reference TRBV5-1 and TRBJ2-7, is KAGVTQTPRYLIKTRGQQVTLSCSPISGHRSVSWYQQTPGQGLQFLFEYFSETQRNKGNFPGRFSGRQFSNSRSEMNVSTLELGDSALYLCASSKGQGDSYEQYFGPGTRLTVT.

The chain links TRBV7-2 to TRBJ2-1; 7 bases fit TRBD2. This CDR3 region has 15 residues. J was trimmed by 2 bases and V by 4 bases; bases with no gene match: 5. Germline assignment: CDR1 SGHTA and CDR2 FQGNSA. For the CDR3, the DNA is TGTGCCAGCAGCTCCCTGGGGGGGGCCTACAATGAGCAGTTCTTC. It codes for CASSSLGGAYNEQFF.